Following are 6 T cell receptor beta chains from one sample sequenced in a study of identical twins. Each CDR3 protein gets one entry after TCRdb re-called the 5' RACE reads with MiXCR. The sample gives about 530,000 distinct CDR3 sequences, approximately 20% of which show up once; around 0.5% is in the top ten. These same data were also listed under a study on yellow fever vaccine responses in identical twins.

Sequencing used CD4+ T cells sorted from blood. Receptor source: a woman aged 18 to 35 in good health.

The chain carries TRBV6-1 and TRBJ2-4; 7 bases are a match to TRBD1. This CDR3 is 15 amino acids long. J was trimmed by 4 bases and V by 3 bases; bases with no gene match: 6. In germline, CDR1 is MNHNS, CDR2 SASEGT. CDR3 region: CASSDLGDRKNIQYF. CDR3 coding DNA: TGTGCCAGCAGTGATCTGGGGGACAGAAAAAACATTCAGTACTTC.

The chain is built from TRBV29-1 and TRBJ2-1, with TRBD1 as a possible D gene (6 bases). V lost 3 bases to trimming and J lost 0 bases, with 9 bases between them. Germline CDR1 SQVTM, CDR2 ANQGSEA. The CDR3 covers 14 residues. The chain's CDR3 is CSVDKGGSYNEQFF. The CDR3 nucleotides read TGCAGCGTTGATAAAGGGGGCTCCTACAATGAGCAGTTCTTC.

This clonotype came up a few times. The CDR3: CSVRGGAGTGELFF. CDR3 nucleotide sequence: TGCAGCGTGCGGGGGGGCGCGGGCACCGGGGAGCTGTTTTTT. The rearrangement links TRBV29-1 to TRBJ2-2, with 9 bases fitting TRBD2. This CDR3 is 14 amino acids long. Germline values: CDR1 SQVTM, CDR2 ANQGSEA. With V trimmed by 6 bases and J by 4 bases, 6 bases remained unmatched.

The V gene is TRBV20-1, the J gene TRBJ2-1; unclear D gene. Looked up from germline, CDR1 is DFQATT and CDR2 is SNEGSKA (reference sequence). V was trimmed by 5 bases and J by 9 bases, leaving 17 bases between them. CDR3 length: 13 amino acids. The CDR3 region is CSAPSPARPEQFF. CDR3 DNA: TGCAGTGCTCCGAGCCCCGCTAGGCCTGAGCAGTTCTTC.

This clonotype was observed a handful of times. The chain links TRBV11-2 to TRBJ2-3; no definite D call. The ends were cut back, 5 bases at V and 2 bases at J, with 17 bases in the middle. The CDR3 runs 16 residues. Germline V gene lookup returns CDR1 SGHAT and CDR2 FQNNGV. In DNA, the CDR3 is TGTGCCAGCAGCCAACGGGCCGGCCTTGTCACAGATACGCAGTATTTT. It encodes CASSQRAGLVTDTQYF.

V gene TRBV27 combines with J gene TRBJ2-1, with 12 positions matching TRBD2. Germline CDR1 is MNHEY and CDR2 is SMNVEV (reference sequence). The CDR3 runs 14 residues. With V trimmed by 5 bases and J by 8 bases, 4 bases remained unmatched. The chain's CDR3 is CASSRLAGVHEQFF. The CDR3 nucleotides are TGTGCCAGCAGTAGACTAGCGGGAGTCCATGAGCAGTTCTTC.